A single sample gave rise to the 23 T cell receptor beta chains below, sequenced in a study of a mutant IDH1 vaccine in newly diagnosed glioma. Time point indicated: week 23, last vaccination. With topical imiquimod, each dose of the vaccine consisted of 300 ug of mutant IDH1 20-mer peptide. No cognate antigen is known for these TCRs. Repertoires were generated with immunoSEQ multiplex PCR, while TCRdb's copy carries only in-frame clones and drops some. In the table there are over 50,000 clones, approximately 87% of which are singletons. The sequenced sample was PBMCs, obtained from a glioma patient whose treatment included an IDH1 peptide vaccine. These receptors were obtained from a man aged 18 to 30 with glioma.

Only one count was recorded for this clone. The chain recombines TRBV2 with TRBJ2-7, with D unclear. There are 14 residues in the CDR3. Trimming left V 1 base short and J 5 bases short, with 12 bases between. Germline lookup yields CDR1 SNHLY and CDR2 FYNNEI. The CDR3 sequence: CASSEDRASNEQYF. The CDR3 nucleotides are TGTGCCAGCAGTGAAGATAGGGCGAGCAACGAGCAGTACTTC.

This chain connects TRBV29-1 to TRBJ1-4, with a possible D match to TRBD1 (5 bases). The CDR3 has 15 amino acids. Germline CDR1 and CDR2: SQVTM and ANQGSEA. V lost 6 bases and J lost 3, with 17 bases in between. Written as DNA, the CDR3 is TGCAGCGTCACCAAGTCCACAGGTTCTAATGAAAAACTGTTTTTT. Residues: CSVTKSTGSNEKLFF.

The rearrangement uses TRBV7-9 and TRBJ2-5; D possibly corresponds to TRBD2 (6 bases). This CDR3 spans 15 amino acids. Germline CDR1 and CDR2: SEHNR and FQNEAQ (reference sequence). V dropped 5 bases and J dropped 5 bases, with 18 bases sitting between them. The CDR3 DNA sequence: TGTGCCAGCAGCCCGGGAGCCAGGGAAGGGGAGACCCAGTACTTC. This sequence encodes CASSPGAREGETQYF.

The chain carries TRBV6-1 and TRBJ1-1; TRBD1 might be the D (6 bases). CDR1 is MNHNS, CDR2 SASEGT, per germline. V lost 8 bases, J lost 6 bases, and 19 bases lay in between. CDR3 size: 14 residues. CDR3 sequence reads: CASQFLQGVAEAFF. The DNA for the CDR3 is TGTGCCAGCCAATTCCTACAGGGAGTAGCTGAAGCTTTCTTT.

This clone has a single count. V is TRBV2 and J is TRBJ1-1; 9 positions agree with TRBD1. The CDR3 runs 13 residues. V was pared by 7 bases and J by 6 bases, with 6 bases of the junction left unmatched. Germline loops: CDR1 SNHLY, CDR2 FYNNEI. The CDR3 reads CASMVGQGPEAFF. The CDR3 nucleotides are TGTGCCAGCATGGTTGGACAGGGGCCTGAAGCTTTCTTT.

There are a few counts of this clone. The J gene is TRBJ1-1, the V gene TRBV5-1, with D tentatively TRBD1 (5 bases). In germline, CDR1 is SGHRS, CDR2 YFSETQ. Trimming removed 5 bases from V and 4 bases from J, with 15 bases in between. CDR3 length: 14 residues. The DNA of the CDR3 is TGCGCCAGCAGGGTACGGGGGACGAGCACTGAAGCTTTCTTT. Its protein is CASRVRGTSTEAFF. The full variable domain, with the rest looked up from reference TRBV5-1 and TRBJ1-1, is KAGVTQTPRYLIKTRGQQVTLSCSPISGHRSVSWYQQTPGQGLQFLFEYFSETQRNKGNFPGRFSGRQFSNSRSEMNVSTLELGDSALYLCASRVRGTSTEAFFGQGTRLTVV.

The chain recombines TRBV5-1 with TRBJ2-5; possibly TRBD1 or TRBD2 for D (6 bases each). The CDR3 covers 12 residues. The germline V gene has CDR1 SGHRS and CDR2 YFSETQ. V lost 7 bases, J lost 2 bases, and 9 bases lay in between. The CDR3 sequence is CASGGPQETQYF. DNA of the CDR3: TGCGCCAGCGGGGGGCCTCAAGAGACCCAGTACTTC.

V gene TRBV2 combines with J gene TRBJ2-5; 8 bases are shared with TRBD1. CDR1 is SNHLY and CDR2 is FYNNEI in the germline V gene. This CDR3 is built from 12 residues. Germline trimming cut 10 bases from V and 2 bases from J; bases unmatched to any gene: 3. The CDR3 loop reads CATGDRQETQYF. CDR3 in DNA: TGTGCCACCGGGGACAGGCAAGAGACCCAGTACTTC.

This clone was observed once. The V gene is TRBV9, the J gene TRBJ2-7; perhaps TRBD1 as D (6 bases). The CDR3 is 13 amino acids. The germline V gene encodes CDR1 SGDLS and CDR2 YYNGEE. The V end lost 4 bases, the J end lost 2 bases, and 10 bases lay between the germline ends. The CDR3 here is CASSPGAAYEQYF. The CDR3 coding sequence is TGTGCCAGCAGCCCAGGGGCTGCCTACGAGCAGTACTTC.

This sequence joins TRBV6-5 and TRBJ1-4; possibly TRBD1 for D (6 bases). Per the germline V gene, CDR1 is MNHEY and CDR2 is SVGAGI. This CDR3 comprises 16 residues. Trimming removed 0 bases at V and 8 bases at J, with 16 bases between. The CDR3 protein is CASSYSMSGAQEKLFF. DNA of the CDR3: TGTGCCAGCAGTTACTCGATGTCGGGGGCGCAGGAAAAACTGTTTTTT.

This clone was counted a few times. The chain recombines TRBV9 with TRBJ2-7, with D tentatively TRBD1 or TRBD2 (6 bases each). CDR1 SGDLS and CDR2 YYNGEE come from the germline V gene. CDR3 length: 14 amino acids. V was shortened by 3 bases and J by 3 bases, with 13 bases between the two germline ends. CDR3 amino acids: CASSAQGGDYEQYF. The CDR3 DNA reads TGTGCCAGCAGCGCACAGGGAGGCGACTACGAGCAGTACTTC.

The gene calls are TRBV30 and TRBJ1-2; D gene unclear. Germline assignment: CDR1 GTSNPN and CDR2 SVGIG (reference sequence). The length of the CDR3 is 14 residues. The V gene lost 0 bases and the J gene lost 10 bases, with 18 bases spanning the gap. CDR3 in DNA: TGTGCCTGGAGTGTACAGTTGGGAGGGTTAGACTACACCTTC. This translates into CAWSVQLGGLDYTF.

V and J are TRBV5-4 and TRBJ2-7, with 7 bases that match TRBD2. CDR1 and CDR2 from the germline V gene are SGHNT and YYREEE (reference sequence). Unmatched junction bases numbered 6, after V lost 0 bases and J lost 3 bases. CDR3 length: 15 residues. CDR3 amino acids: CASSLAASGRYEQYF. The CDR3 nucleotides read TGTGCCAGCAGCTTGGCGGCTAGCGGACGCTACGAGCAGTACTTC.

For the CDR3, the DNA is TGTGCCAGCAGCGTCACTAGCGCCTACTACAATGAGCAGTTCTTC. Its protein product is CASSVTSAYYNEQFF. The chain has TRBV9 and TRBJ2-1; 7 bases align to TRBD2. Germline V gene lookup returns CDR1 SGDLS and CDR2 YYNGEE. The V segment lost 2 bases and the J segment 3 bases; nucleotides outside the gene matches: 5. CDR3 length: 15 amino acids.

The CDR3 reads CASSEIGPMLREQYF. The CDR3 nucleotides read TGTGCCAGCAGTGAAATCGGTCCGATGCTCCGCGAGCAGTACTTC. The chain has TRBV6-1 and TRBJ2-7; no reliable D call. Trimming shortened V by 2 bases and J by 6 bases, and 17 bases separated the two germline ends. The CDR3 length is 15 residues. The germline gives CDR1 MNHNS, CDR2 SASEGT.

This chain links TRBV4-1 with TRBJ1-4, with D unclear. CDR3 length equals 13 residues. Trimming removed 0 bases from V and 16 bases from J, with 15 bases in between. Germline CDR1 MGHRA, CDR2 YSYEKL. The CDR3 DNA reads TGCGCCAGCAGCCAAGACTGGAACGGTCGGCGGTTTTTT. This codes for CASSQDWNGRRFF.

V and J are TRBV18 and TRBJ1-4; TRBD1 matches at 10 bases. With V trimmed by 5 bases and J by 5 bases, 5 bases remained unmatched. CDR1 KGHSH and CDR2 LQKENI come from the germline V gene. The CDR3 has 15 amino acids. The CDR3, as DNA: TGTGCCAGCTCAACGGGACAGGGGCTAAATGAAAAACTGTTTTTT. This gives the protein CASSTGQGLNEKLFF.

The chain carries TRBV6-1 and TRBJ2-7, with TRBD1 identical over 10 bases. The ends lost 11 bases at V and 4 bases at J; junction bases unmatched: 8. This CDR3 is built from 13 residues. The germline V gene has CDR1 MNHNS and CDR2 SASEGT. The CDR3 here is CARRQGAGYEQYF. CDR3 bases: TGTGCCCGCCGACAGGGGGCGGGGTACGAGCAGTACTTC.

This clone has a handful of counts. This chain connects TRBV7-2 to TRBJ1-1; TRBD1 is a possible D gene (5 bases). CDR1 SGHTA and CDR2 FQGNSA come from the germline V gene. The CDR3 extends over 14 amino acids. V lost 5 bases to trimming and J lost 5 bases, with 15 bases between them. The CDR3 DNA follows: TGTGCCAGCAGCACCGGACATGTTCGGACTGAAGCTTTCTTT. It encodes CASSTGHVRTEAFF.

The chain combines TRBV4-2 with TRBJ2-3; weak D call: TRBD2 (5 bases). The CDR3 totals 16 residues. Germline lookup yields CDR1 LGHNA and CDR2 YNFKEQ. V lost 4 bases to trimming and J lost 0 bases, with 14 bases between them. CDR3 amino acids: CASSLPGGSSTDTQYF. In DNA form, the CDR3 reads TGTGCCAGCAGCCTCCCAGGAGGCAGTAGCACAGATACGCAGTATTTT.

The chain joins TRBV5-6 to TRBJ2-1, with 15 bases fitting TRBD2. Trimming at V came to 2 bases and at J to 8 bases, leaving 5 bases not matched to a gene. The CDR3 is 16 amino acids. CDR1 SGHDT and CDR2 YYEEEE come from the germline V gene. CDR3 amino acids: CASSLGTSGGRDEQFF. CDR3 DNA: TGTGCCAGCAGCTTAGGGACTAGCGGGGGGCGCGATGAGCAGTTCTTC.

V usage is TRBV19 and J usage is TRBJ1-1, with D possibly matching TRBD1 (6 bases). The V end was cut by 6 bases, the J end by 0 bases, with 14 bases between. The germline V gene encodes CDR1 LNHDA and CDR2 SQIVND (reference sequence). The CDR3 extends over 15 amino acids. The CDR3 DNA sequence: TGTGCCAGTAGGCAGGGGCAAGCGATGAACACTGAAGCTTTCTTT. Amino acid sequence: CASRQGQAMNTEAFF. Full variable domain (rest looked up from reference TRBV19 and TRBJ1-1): DGGITQSPKYLFRKEGQNVTLSCEQNLNHDAMYWYRQDPGQGLRLIYYSQIVNDFQKGDIAEGYSVSREKKESFPLTVTSAQKNPTAFYLCASRQGQAMNTEAFFGQGTRLTVV.

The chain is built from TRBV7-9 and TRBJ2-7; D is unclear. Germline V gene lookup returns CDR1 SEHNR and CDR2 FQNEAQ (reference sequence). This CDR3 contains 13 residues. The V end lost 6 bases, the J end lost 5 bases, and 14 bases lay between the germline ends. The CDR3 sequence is CASRGLRLDEQYF. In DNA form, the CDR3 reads TGTGCCAGCAGAGGGCTGCGGCTTGACGAGCAGTACTTC.